This TCR beta chain was sequenced for a study of identical twins. Each CDR3 protein gets one entry after TCRdb re-called the 5' RACE reads with MiXCR. The table records some 790,000 distinct CDR3 sequences, roughly 20% of them present only once. Study results and limitations: With beta out-of-frame sequences, excess sharing by twins was weaker. The study reached conclusions through statistical analysis that was cross-sectional, not following the same donors.

This clonotype was recorded a few times. The antigen is not known. Germline CDR1 and CDR2: SEHNR and FQNEAQ (reference sequence). The CDR3 covers 14 residues. V was cut by 3 bases and J by 4 bases, with 13 bases left in between. The same sample was also used in a study of T cells expressing NK-cell markers. That work states: There were a handful of donors in whom these clonotypes also led the CD3+CD56-NKG2C+ fraction.

The J gene is TRBJ2-7, the V gene TRBV7-9, with D perhaps assigned TRBD1 or TRBD2 (5 bases each). This TCR was recovered from a young woman in good health. Sequenced sample: PBMCs. The CDR3 is CASSFGTVLYEQYF. CDR3 coding DNA: TGTGCCAGCAGCTTTGGGACGGTGTTATACGAGCAGTACTTC.